This T cell receptor (beta chain) was observed in a study of regulatory T cells in long-lasting Graves disease. Study-wide findings and caveats: Clonotypes that were public and shared totalled 2,500 to 3,000 in persistent patients versus 800 to 1,000 in new patients.

As for this clonotype: Its specificity is not known.

With iRepertoire HTBI primers and Arm-PCR of CDR3 regions, TCR beta libraries were built. TCRdb called the multiplex PCR reads again in MiXCR, with one record for every CDR3 protein. There are approximately 480,000 distinct CDR3 sequences in the sample; around 15% occur only once, and 10% to 15% lies in the top ten. This CDR3 region has 14 residues. V dropped 5 bases and J dropped 7 bases, with 15 bases sitting between them. Germline CDR1 and CDR2: MDHEN and SYDVKM. Time point given: newly diagnosed GD, antithyroid drugs for less than 3 months. PBMC-derived RNA was used for the TCR library. The same data also contributed to another study, on T cells in Graves' hyperthyroidism and ophthalmopathy. That report adds: Newly diagnosed hyperthyroidism patients aged 18 to 65 years had disease lasting under 2 months.

The receptor was derived from a middle-aged man with Graves disease. The source material was peripheral blood mononuclear cells (PBMCs), sampled at new diagnosis, from a patient treated with antithyroid drugs. The genes are TRBV28 and TRBJ1-5, with D unresolved. The CDR3 here is CASSPGWGGQPQHF. CDR3 sequence (DNA): TGTGCCAGCAGTCCGGGGTGGGGAGGCCAGCCCCAGCATTTT. Complete variable domain (other parts from reference TRBV28 and TRBJ1-5): DVKVTQSSRYLVKRTGEKVFLECVQDMDHENMFWYRQDPGLGLRLIYFSYDVKMKEKGDIPEGYSVSREKKERFSLILESASTNQTSMYLCASSPGWGGQPQHFGDGTRLSIL.